This T cell receptor (beta chain) was captured in a study of OX40 agonist ivuxolimab in advanced cancers. The overall study: Partial responses were achieved by three patients, one with hepatocellular carcinoma and two with cutaneous melanoma.

Sequenced by immunoSEQ multiplex PCR; TCRdb stores in-frame clones only, minus some. The sample lists 60,000 to 90,000 clones, around 86% occurring once. The CDR3 is made up of 19 amino acids. From germline, CDR1 is SGHTA and CDR2 FQGNSA. Trimming stripped 2 bases from V and 1 base from J, with 21 bases between. The chain links TRBV7-2 to TRBJ1-5, with unresolved D. The material was CD4+ or CD8+ T cells sorted from blood, obtained in a trial of the OX40 agonist ivuxolimab. The TCR was taken from an adult with an advanced solid tumor such as melanoma, head and neck, liver or kidney cancer. The CDR3 loop reads CASSLRAPLAVGSNQPQHF. Here the CDR3 DNA reads TGTGCCAGCAGCTTACGAGCGCCCCTGGCAGTCGGCAGCAATCAGCCCCAGCATTTT. Using reference TRBV7-2 and TRBJ1-5 for the parts outside the CDR3, the full variable domain is GAGVSQSPSNKVTEKGKDVELRCDPISGHTALYWYRQSLGQGLEFLIYFQGNSAPDKSGLPSDRFSAERTGGSVSTLTIQRTQQEDSAVYLCASSLRAPLAVGSNQPQHFGDGTRLSIL.